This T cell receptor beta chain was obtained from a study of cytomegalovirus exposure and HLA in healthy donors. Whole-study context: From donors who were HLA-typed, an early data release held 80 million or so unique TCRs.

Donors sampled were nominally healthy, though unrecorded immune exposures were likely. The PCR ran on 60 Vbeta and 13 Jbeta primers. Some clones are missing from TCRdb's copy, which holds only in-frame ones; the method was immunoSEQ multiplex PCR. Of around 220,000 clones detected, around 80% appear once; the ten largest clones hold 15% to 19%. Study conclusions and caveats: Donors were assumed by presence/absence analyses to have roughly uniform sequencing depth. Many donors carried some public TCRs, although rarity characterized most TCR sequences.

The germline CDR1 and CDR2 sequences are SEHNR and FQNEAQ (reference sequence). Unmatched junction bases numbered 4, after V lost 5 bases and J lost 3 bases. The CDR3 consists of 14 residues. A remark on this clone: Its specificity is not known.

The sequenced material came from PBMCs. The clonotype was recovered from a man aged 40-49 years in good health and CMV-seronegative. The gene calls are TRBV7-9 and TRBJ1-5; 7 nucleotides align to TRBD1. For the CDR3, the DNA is TGTGCCAGCAGCCGGACAGGCAACAATCAGCCCCAGCATTTT. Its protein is CASSRTGNNQPQHF.